A selection of T cell receptor beta chains follows, all from one sample in a study of blood T cell repertoires in COVID-19. Some clones are missing from TCRdb's copy, which holds only in-frame ones; the method was immunoSEQ multiplex PCR. The sample carries 250,000 to 300,000 clones, roughly 89% recorded once. Sequencing was performed on PBMCs or T cells enriched from blood (not recorded which). Source of these receptors: a woman in her thirties or forties who had recovered from COVID-19. The CDR3 runs from the conserved cysteine through the conserved F or W. The D gene is left open where the match is weak. Clone size is not always given. Where it is, it says once, few, many or a class for expanded clones.

TRBV4-1,-,-,TRBJ2-7,TGCGCCAGCAGCCAAGAATGGCGGGACAGCTACGAGCAGTACTTC,CASSQEWRDSYEQYF
TRBV7-2,-,-,TRBJ2-7,TGTGCCAGCAGCTTAGCCTGGAGGGGTGTAGCCTACGAGCAGTACTTC,CASSLAWRGVAYEQYF
TRBV18,-,-,TRBJ2-7,TGTGCCAGCGGGAGTAGGGACTTACCCTACGAGCAGTACTTC,CASGSRDLPYEQYF
TRBV3-1/TRBV3-2,TRBD1,-,TRBJ2-5,TGTGCCAGCAGCCAAGATAGTGGACAGGGGTACGAGACCCAGTACTTC,CASSQDSGQGYETQYF
TRBV6-2/TRBV6-3,TRBD2,-,TRBJ2-1,TGTGCCAGCACCCCCAGGAGCGGGGCCAGATACAATGAGCAGTTCTTC,CASTPRSGARYNEQFF
TRBV7-2,TRBD2,-,TRBJ2-1,TGTGCCAGCAGCTTCCTATCAGGGACTAGCGGGGGGTTAAATGAGCAGTTCTTC,CASSFLSGTSGGLNEQFF
TRBV30,-,-,TRBJ1-6,TGTGCCTGGACCCCCGGGGGTTCACCCCTCCACTTT,CAWTPGGSPLHF
TRBV10-2,-,few,TRBJ1-2,TGCGCCAGCAGTTCGCAGGGTGTTCCCTATGGCTACACCTTC,CASSSQGVPYGYTF
TRBV27,-,once,TRBJ1-2,TGTGCCAGCAGTTTATCGACAGCCCCTAGTGGCTACACCTTC,CASSLSTAPSGYTF
TRBV30,-,-,TRBJ1-1,TGTGCCTGGACAGACCTGAGGACTGAAGCTTTCTTT,CAWTDLRTEAFF
TRBV7-7,TRBD2,-,TRBJ2-7,TGTGCTAGCAGCTCCCCCGCGGGAGTCAGCGCTCCCATGGACGAGCAGTACTTC,CASSSPAGVSAPMDEQYF
TRBV2,TRBD1,-,TRBJ2-1,TGTGCCAGCAGTCAGGACAGGCCGGGGATGAATGAGCAGTTCTTC,CASSQDRPGMNEQFF
TRBV2,TRBD1,-,TRBJ2-1,TGTGCCAGCAGCTTTTTTACAGGGGTAAGCTACAATGAGCAGTTCTTC,CASSFFTGVSYNEQFF
TRBV5-1,-,-,TRBJ1-1,TGCGCCAGCAGCTTGGGACCTGAGGTAGGGAACACTGAAGCTTTCTTT,CASSLGPEVGNTEAFF
TRBV11-2,-,-,TRBJ2-5,TGTGCCAGCAGCTCCCTTTCAGAGACCCAGTACTTC,CASSSLSETQYF
TRBV25-1,-,-,TRBJ1-2,TGTGCCAGCAGTGCCCTCCAAGGAGGAGGCTACACCTTC,CASSALQGGGYTF
TRBV4-3,-,-,TRBJ1-4,TGCGCCAGCAGCCAAGATTTAAACGAAGCCGAAAAACTGTTTTTT,CASSQDLNEAEKLFF
TRBV15,-,-,TRBJ1-2,TGTGCCACTAGAGATAAGGCGCGGGGCTATGGCTACACCTTC,CATRDKARGYGYTF
TRBV15,-,-,TRBJ1-4,TGTGCCACCAGCAGAGATAGTAAGAGGGAGACTTTTGGTAAACTGTTTTTT,CATSRDSKRETFGKLFF
TRBV2,-,-,TRBJ1-4,TGTGCCAGCAGCGGGGAGGGGCTATCAAATGAAAAACTGTTTTTT,CASSGEGLSNEKLFF
TRBV7-8,TRBD2,-,TRBJ2-1,TGTGCCAGCAGCTTGACTAGCAACTCCTACAATGAGCAGTTCTTC,CASSLTSNSYNEQFF
TRBV25-1,TRBD1,-,TRBJ1-2,TGTGCCAGCAGCACAGGGGCCAACTATGGCTACACCTTC,CASSTGANYGYTF
TRBV7-2,-,-,TRBJ2-3,TGTGCCAGCAGCTCCCAGATGCCCACCACAGATACGCAGTATTTT,CASSSQMPTTDTQYF
TRBV7-2,TRBD1,-,TRBJ1-1,TGTGCCAGCAGCCCCGGGACAGGGCGGGGAAACACTGAAGCTTTCTTT,CASSPGTGRGNTEAFF
TRBV7-2,-,-,TRBJ2-3,TGTGCCAGCAGCCCCCCGGGCTTACGGGGGACAGATACGCAGTATTTT,CASSPPGLRGTDTQYF
TRBV9,-,once,TRBJ2-1,TGTGCCAGCAGCGTAGACAGGAATCTTGGCTACAATGAGCAGTTCTTC,CASSVDRNLGYNEQFF
TRBV4-1,-,once,TRBJ2-1,TGCGCCAGCAGCCAAGACCCCCGGGGGGCCTTCCACAATGAGCAGTTCTTC,CASSQDPRGAFHNEQFF
TRBV6-2/TRBV6-3,-,-,TRBJ1-1,TGTGCCAGCAGTTACTCGGGCAGGGGCACTGAAGCTTTCTTT,CASSYSGRGTEAFF
TRBV4-1,-,-,TRBJ2-3,TGCGCCAGCAGCCAAGGTAACGGGGGAGAAGATACGCAGTATTTT,CASSQGNGGEDTQYF
TRBV30,-,few,TRBJ1-4,TGTGCCTGGAGTGAAGGAGGAACTAATGAAAAACTGTTTTTT,CAWSEGGTNEKLFF
TRBV5-1,-,-,TRBJ1-1,TGCGCCAGCAGCTTGGCGTCAGGAAACACTGAAGCTTTCTTT,CASSLASGNTEAFF
TRBV5-4,-,-,TRBJ2-7,TGTGCCAGCAGCCCTAGACAGGAGAACGAGCAGTACTTC,CASSPRQENEQYF
TRBV6-5,-,-,TRBJ2-2,TGTGCCAGCAGTAAGCTGGCCGGGGAGCTGTTTTTT,CASSKLAGELFF
TRBV30,TRBD1,-,TRBJ1-4,TGTGCCTGGAGCGGGACAGGGGTTTTTGGAACTAATGAAAAACTGTTTTTT,CAWSGTGVFGTNEKLFF
TRBV5-4,-,-,TRBJ2-3,TGTGCCAGCAGCCAGGACAGATACACAGATACGCAGTATTTT,CASSQDRYTDTQYF
TRBV7-9,-,-,TRBJ1-5,TGTGCCAGCAGCTTACAAGGGGCGGGCAATCAGCCCCAGCATTTT,CASSLQGAGNQPQHF
TRBV27,TRBD2,-,TRBJ2-7,TGTGCCAGCAGGGGGACTAGATTATCCTACGAGCAGTACTTC,CASRGTRLSYEQYF